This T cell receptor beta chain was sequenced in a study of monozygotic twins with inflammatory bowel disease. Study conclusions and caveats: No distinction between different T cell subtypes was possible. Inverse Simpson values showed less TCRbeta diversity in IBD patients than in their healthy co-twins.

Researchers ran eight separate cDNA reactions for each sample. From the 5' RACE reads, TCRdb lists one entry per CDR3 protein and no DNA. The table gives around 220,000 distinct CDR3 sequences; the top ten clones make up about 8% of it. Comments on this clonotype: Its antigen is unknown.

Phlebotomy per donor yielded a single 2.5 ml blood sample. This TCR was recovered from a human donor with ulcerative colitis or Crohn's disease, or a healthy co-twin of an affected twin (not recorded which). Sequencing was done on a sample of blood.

CDR3 sequence: CASSSRTSGGSSYNEQFF. The gene calls are TRBV6-2 or TRBV6-3 and TRBJ2-1; the D call of TRBD2 rests on TCRdb alone, since no DNA is present to check it. CDR3 length: 18 amino acids. CDR1 is MNHEY and CDR2 is SVGEGT in the germline V gene.